This TCR beta chain is from a study of cytomegalovirus exposure and HLA in healthy donors. In the study overall: Earlier work reported some 110 million unique TCR beta sequences from about 200 million T cells. Among the roughly 400 genotyped donors, 65% to 90% were placed in the Caucasian-associated ancestry cluster.

V dropped 8 bases and J dropped 0 bases, with 18 bases sitting between them. This CDR3 spans 16 amino acids. Germline V gene sequence: CDR1 SGHRS, CDR2 YFSETQ. PCR amplification relied on 60 Vbeta primers (plus 13 Jbeta primers). Method: immunoSEQ multiplex PCR; TCRdb's copy keeps in-frame clones and lacks some. The sample carries about 200,000 clones, 65% to 80% recorded once. Study conclusions and caveats: A later analysis linked a missense DCLRE1C variant to TCR beta V- and J-gene trimming.

Notes on this clone: Its target is not known.

While unrecorded immune exposures were likely, the donors were nominally healthy when sampled. The receptor was isolated from a girl aged 2-9 years in good health and CMV-seronegative. Material: PBMCs. The chain couples TRBV5-1 to TRBJ1-5; maybe TRBD1 (6 bases). This CDR3 reads CASAHVQGHSNQPQHF. CDR3 coding DNA: TGCGCCAGTGCCCATGTTCAGGGACATAGCAATCAGCCCCAGCATTTT.